A single count supports the clone carrying this T cell receptor beta chain. TCRdb's table, derived via immunoSEQ multiplex PCR, lists solely in-frame clones and lacks some. The table shows over 350,000 clones, with roughly 89% occurring only once. This specimen comes from a study of blood T cell repertoires in COVID-19. The sequence derives from a woman aged 25 to 45 with acute or convalescent COVID-19. Material: peripheral blood.

CDR3 residues: CASSDYSREYYGYTF. CDR3 in DNA: TGTGCCAGCAGTGATTACAGCAGGGAATACTATGGCTACACCTTC. V gene TRBV6-1 combines with J gene TRBJ1-2; D may be TRBD1 (5 bases). The V end was cut by 3 bases, the J end by 3 bases, with 14 bases between. CDR1 and CDR2 from the germline V gene are MNHNS and SASEGT. CDR3 size: 15 residues.